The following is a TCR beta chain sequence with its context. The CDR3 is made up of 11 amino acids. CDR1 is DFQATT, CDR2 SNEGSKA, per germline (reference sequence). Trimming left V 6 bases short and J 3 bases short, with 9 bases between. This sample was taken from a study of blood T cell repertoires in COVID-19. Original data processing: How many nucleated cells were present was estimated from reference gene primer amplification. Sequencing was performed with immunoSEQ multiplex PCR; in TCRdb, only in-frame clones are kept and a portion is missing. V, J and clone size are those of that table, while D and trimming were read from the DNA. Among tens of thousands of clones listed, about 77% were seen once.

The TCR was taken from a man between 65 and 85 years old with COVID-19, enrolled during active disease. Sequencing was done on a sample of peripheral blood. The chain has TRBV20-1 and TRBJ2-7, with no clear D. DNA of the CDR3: TGCAGTGCGGCCAGGTTCTACGAGCAGTACTTC. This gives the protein CSAARFYEQYF.